The clone carrying this T cell receptor beta chain was counted between two and nine times. Antigen specificity is unknown. Investigators reverse transcribed all isolated RNA, so they sequenced expressed TCRB transcripts. Data came from immunoSEQ multiplex PCR; TCRdb stores just in-frame clones and leaves some out. The sample consists of a few hundred thousand clones, roughly an eighth of them appearing once. This sample was included in a study of beta chain features in type 1 diabetes. Broader study findings: TCRB CDR3 length was moderately but significantly reduced in all four CD4+ subsets of Type 1 diabetes patients. Individuals with type 1 diabetes displayed fewer insertions and more deletions at VDJ junctions.

Germline V lookup: CDR1 ENHRY, CDR2 SYGVKD. The CDR3 runs 17 residues. The V and J ends lost 5 bases and 4 bases, in that order; junction bases with no gene match: 11. Specimen: naive CD4+ T cells from blood. The source is a man aged 25 to 40 with type 1 diabetes. V gene TRBV10-3 combines with J gene TRBJ1-5; 10 positions match TRBD1. In nucleotides, the CDR3 is TGTGCCATCAGTTTCGGGCCCCCGGGACAGGGGAATCAGCCCCAGCATTTT. Translation: CAISFGPPGQGNQPQHF.